The text below deals with one T cell receptor beta chain. Its antigen is still unknown. The sample holds no much larger clone one base away, and base qualities are not on file. Libraries came from the immunoSEQ multiplex PCR assay. The immuneACCESS repertoire file appears here via TCRdb, limited to in-frame rearrangements. These files lack a portion of the clones; in checked studies, under half of the deficit traces to unresolved V genes, and the cause of the others is not known. In all, the sample holds 200,000 to 250,000 clones, and 85% to 95% of those were seen once. Roughly 1.6% of the sample rests with the top ten. This sample stems from a study of control samples from healthy donors and cancer patients (dated by TCRdb to between 2020 and 2021). V and J lose 6 bases and 6 bases, and a span of 18 bases separates them. The CDR3 covers 15 residues, taking in both the cysteine and the phenylalanine. The read is trimmed to its CDR3 DNA, 45 bases read in frame from base 1. CDR1 and CDR2 are drawn from the germline V gene (reference sequence): MNHNY, SVGAGI.

The sequenced sample was blood. This clonotype was sampled from a man over 45 in good health. This chain joins TRBV6-6 to TRBJ1-5, with the D segment identity uncertain. The nucleotides are TGTGCCAGCAGACTTGGAGGCGTACTAGGTCAGCCCCAGCATTTT. Translated, this is CASRLGGVLGQPQHF.